This T cell receptor (beta chain) was obtained from a study of cytomegalovirus exposure and HLA in healthy donors. Whole-study results and caveats: An assumption of roughly uniform sequencing depth across donors underlay the presence/absence analyses. Per a later analysis, HLA-associated TCR beta chains showed more clonal expansion than other, equally common TCR beta chains. Several top significant clusters appeared, in a later analysis, to be linked to common viral pathogens. Most observed TCR sequences were rare, whereas some public TCRs were detected in many donors.

This clone was counted between two and nine times. Its antigen is currently unknown. Primers: 60 Vbeta forward and 13 Jbeta reverse. Data came from immunoSEQ multiplex PCR; TCRdb stores just in-frame clones and leaves some out. The table has around 75,000 clones, approximately 78% seen once; the top ten hold 3% to 3.5%. Trimming stripped 4 bases from V and 4 bases from J, with 10 bases between. Germline lookup yields CDR1 MGHDK and CDR2 SYGVNS. The CDR3 extends over 13 amino acids. The sequenced material came from PBMCs. The receptor was derived from a man aged 35 to 55 in good health and CMV-seronegative. The rearrangement links TRBV25-1 to TRBJ1-2, with no clear D. CDR3: CASSARVGYGYTF. CDR3 nucleotide sequence: TGTGCCAGCAGTGCGCGGGTCGGCTATGGCTACACCTTC.